This TCR beta chain was identified in a study of T cell responses to AZD1222 COVID-19 vaccine. At the level of the study: Second doses that came at about 4 or about 12 weeks were put together.

Sequenced by immunoSEQ multiplex PCR; TCRdb stores in-frame clones only, minus some. The table lists roughly 120,000 clones, approximately 85% of them singletons. This sequence was found in an adult in good health. Sequences were derived from peripheral blood, sampled on day 0 of AZD1222 vaccination.

The CDR3 reads CASSYEVAGEQYF. The CDR3 DNA reads as TGTGCCAGCAGTTACGAGGTAGCAGGCGAGCAGTACTTC. V and J are TRBV6-5 and TRBJ2-7, with D unresolved. This CDR3 has 13 residues. Germline CDR1 and CDR2: MNHEY and SVGAGI. V gave up 2 bases and J gave up 6 bases, with 11 bases separating them.